The entry that follows covers one T cell receptor (beta chain) sequence. Its antigen is unknown. Stated time point: week 35, safety follow-up. Every vaccination contained 300 ug of the mutant IDH1 20-mer peptide and was paired with topical imiquimod. Trimming cost V 1 base and J 11 bases, with 14 bases left between them. This CDR3 spans 13 amino acids. CDR1 and CDR2 (germline): MGHRA, YSYEKL. This entry comes from a study of a mutant IDH1 vaccine in newly diagnosed glioma. The wider study: Beforehand, treatment had been radiotherapy, temozolomide, or both; the majority received both.

Measured with immunoSEQ multiplex PCR; TCRdb has only the in-frame clones, and not every one. The top ten hold 2% of the sample, which has about 69,000 clones, about 87% seen once. The sequence was collected from a man aged 25-45 years with glioma. This material consisted of PBMCs, taken from a glioma patient whose treatment included an IDH1 peptide vaccine. The chain joins TRBV4-1 to TRBJ1-1; D is unresolved. CDR3 region: CASSQGGRSRAFF. The CDR3 DNA reads TGCGCCAGCAGCCAAGGTGGGCGCTCACGGGCTTTCTTT.